This T cell receptor beta chain is drawn from a study of CD8+CD57+ T cells in acquired aplastic anemia listed by TCRdb under 2018. Some background on the complete study: On average, sorted CD4+ and CD8+ cells yielded approximately 3 ug of extracted DNA, with a range of about 0.19 to 30 ug. A CD8+CD57+ expansion meant a frequency higher than the mean frequency seen in healthy subjects. The paper as a whole reports these results and caveats: Approximately 31 CD8+ CDR3 sequences were found in both patients and controls but appeared to be highly expressed in patients and within the immunodominant clones of the patients. CD8+ Simpson's diversity did not differ significantly between patients and healthy controls (P=0.060).

Notes on this clonotype: Its cognate antigen has yet to be identified. Per-nucleotide qualities are absent, and no much larger clonotype sits a single base away.

Patients chosen for sequencing had shown expansion of CD8+CD57+ cells by flow cytometry. Severe acquired aplastic anemia was diagnosed in all patients according to International Study of Aplastic Anemia and Agranulocytosis and Camitta criteria. No therapy had been received by the patients at the time of blood sampling. In this study, sorted CD4+ and CD8+ T cells from the blood of healthy subjects and of severe aplastic anemia patients had their TCR repertoires deep-sequenced. Patients were enrolled under clinicaltrials.gov protocols 00001620, 01623167, 00001397, 00071045, 00081523 and 00961064 in the USA. Ficoll-Paque density gradient centrifugation was used to isolate peripheral blood mononuclear cells. Before DNA extraction, CD4+ and CD8+ T cells were sorted with FACS or magnetic beads. Profiling of TCR beta VDJ combinations and CDR3 sequences used genomic DNA as the template. An Illumina HiSeq 2000 was used for TCR repertoire sequencing. The original methods were these. TRBV/TRBJ rearrangement plots, CDR3 size and DJ length profiles, and Simpson's diversity index were used to assess repertoires. The most abundant DNA sequence in the deep sequencing data was defined as the immunodominant clone. CDR3 amino acid sequences were checked for sharing between subjects and were compared against published repertoires and the VDJdb database. TCRdb ran its own pipeline on the public reads, namely fastp trimming at Q25 and MiXCR clone calling, and kept in-frame beta chains. For every CDR3 protein sequence, its rows merge into one entry that carries the most common genes and DNA. The V and J calls here are based on TCRdb, not the publication. The sample contains some 170,000 distinct CDR3 sequences, 47% of them found a single time. Together, the top ten hold about 1.2% of the sample.

Sequencing was performed on sorted CD4+, CD8+, or CD8+CD57+ T cells (not recorded which) from PBMCs. The TCR was taken from a human donor with aplastic anemia.

At the DNA level, the sequence is TGTGCCAGCAGTGCCGGGACAGGGGGCATGAGTTCACCCCTCCACTTT. The resulting protein is CASSAGTGGMSSPLHF. The chain is assembled from TRBV2 and TRBJ1-6; 12 middle bases align to TRBD1. The CDR3 spans 16 residues, from the cysteine through the phenylalanine. The CDR3 DNA has 48 bases and is translated from base 1. The germline V gene encodes CDR1 SNHLY and CDR2 FYNNEI. Compared with germline, V lacks 4 bases and J lacks 9 bases; bases without a gene match: 7. Here the CDR3 is joined to the reference TRBV2 and TRBJ1-6 genes, and the full variable domain is: EPEVTQTPSHQVTQMGQEVILRCVPISNHLYFYWYRQILGQKVEFLVSFYNNEISEKSEIFDDQFSVERPDGSNFTLKIRSTKLEDSAMYFCASSAGTGGMSSPLHFGNGTRLTVT.